This T cell receptor (beta chain) was retrieved from a study of Graves' ophthalmopathy and Graves' hyperthyroidism. Study findings and constraints: Using 13 signatures, a model distinguished ophthalmopathy from stable hyperthyroidism, reaching around 86% sensitivity and roughly 80% specificity. With roughly 65% sensitivity and over 72% specificity, the model predicted ophthalmopathy progression. Also, most clonotypes expanded in the thyroid above 0.001 frequency appeared in blood.

A remark on this clonotype: The antigen is unknown.

Orbital computed tomography, thyroid ultrasound, TRAb, serum thyroxine and clinical symptoms formed the basis of diagnosis. Germline V gives CDR1 SSHAT, CDR2 FNYEAQ (reference sequence). With V trimmed by 11 bases and J by 4 bases, 8 bases remained unmatched. The CDR3 contains 14 residues. As the template, RNA transcripts were used to amplify TCR beta CDR3 regions. HTBI primers primed a first-round RT-PCR, and a second-round multiplex PCR followed. Using its own MiXCR run on the multiplex PCR reads, TCRdb lists one record per CDR3 protein. The repertoire holds 600,000 to 700,000 distinct CDR3 sequences, with over 40% as singletons.

V usage is TRBV7-7 and J usage is TRBJ2-2, with TRBD2 identical over 9 bases. The receptor comes from an adult man with Graves' ophthalmopathy. Sequenced input: peripheral blood. CDR3 nucleotides: TGTGCCTGGGTAGCGGGAGAGGGCACCGGGGAGCTGTTTTTT. This sequence encodes CAWVAGEGTGELFF. Full variable domain (rest looked up from reference TRBV7-7 and TRBJ2-2): GAGVSQSPRYKVTKRGQDVTLRCDPISSHATLYWYQQALGQGPEFLTYFNYEAQPDKSGLPSDRFSAERPEGSISTLTIQRTEQRDSAMYRCAWVAGEGTGELFFGEGSRLTVL.